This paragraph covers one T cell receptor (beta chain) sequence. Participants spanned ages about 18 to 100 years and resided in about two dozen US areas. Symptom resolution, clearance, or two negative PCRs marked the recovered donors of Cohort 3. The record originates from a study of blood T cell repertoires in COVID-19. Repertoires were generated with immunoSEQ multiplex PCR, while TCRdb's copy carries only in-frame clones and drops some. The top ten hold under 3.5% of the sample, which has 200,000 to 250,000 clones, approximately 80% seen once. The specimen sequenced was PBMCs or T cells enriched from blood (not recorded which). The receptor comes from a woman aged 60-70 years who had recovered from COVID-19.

The CDR3 loop reads CASSSDRDTEAFF. The CDR3 nucleotides are TGTGCCAGCAGTTCAGACAGAGACACTGAAGCTTTCTTT. This sequence joins TRBV2 and TRBJ1-1, with a weak D call TRBD1 (5 bases). Germline lookup yields CDR1 SNHLY and CDR2 FYNNEI. The CDR3 spans 13 residues. Trimming pared 5 bases from V and 3 bases from J, leaving 10 bases between.